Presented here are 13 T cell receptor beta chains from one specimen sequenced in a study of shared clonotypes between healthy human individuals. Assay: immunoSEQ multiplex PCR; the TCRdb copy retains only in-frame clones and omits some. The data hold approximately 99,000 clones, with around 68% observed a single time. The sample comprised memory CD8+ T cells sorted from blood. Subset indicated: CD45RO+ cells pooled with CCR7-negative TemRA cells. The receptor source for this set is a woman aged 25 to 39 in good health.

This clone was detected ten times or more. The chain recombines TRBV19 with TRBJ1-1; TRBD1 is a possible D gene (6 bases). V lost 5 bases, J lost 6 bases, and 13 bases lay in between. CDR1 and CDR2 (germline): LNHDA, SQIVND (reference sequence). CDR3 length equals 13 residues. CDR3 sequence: CASSAWTESEAFF. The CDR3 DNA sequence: TGTGCCAGTAGTGCATGGACAGAGTCTGAAGCTTTCTTT.

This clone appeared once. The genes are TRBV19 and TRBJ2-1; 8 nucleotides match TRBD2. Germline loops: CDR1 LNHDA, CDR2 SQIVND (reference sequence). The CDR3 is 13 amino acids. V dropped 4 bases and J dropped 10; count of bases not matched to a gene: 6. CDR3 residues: CASSTGGLDEQFF. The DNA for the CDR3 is TGTGCCAGTAGTACGGGAGGGTTGGACGAGCAGTTCTTC.

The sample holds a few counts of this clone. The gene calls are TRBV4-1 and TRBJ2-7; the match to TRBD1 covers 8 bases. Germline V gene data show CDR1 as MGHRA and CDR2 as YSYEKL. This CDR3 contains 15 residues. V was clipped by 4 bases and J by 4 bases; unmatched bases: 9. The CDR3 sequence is CASSLFGQGSYEQYF. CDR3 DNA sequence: TGCGCCAGCAGCCTATTTGGACAGGGTTCTTACGAGCAGTACTTC.

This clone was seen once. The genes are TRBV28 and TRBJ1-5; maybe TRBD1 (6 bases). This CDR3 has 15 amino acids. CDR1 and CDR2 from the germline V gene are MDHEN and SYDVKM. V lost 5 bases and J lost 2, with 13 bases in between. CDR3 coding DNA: TGTGCCAGCAGTCCCAGGGGAGTCGGCAATCAGCCCCAGCATTTT. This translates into CASSPRGVGNQPQHF. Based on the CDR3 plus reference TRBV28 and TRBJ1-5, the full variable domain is DVKVTQSSRYLVKRTGEKVFLECVQDMDHENMFWYRQDPGLGLRLIYFSYDVKMKEKGDIPEGYSVSREKKERFSLILESASTNQTSMYLCASSPRGVGNQPQHFGDGTRLSIL.

This CDR3 reads CASSSATGSADTQYF. CDR3 coding DNA: TGTGCCAGCAGCTCCGCTACAGGGAGCGCAGATACGCAGTATTTT. This chain connects TRBV7-2 to TRBJ2-3; maybe TRBD1 (6 bases). This CDR3 region has 15 residues. The V gene lost 4 bases and the J gene lost 4 bases, with 15 bases spanning the gap. Germline V lookup: CDR1 SGHTA, CDR2 FQGNSA.

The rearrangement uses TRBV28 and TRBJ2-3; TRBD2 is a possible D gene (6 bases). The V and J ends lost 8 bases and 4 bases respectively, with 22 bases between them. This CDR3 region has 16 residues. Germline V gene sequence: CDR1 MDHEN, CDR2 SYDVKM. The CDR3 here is CASRTWESREPDTQYF. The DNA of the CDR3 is TGTGCCAGCCGCACCTGGGAGTCCCGGGAGCCAGATACGCAGTATTTT. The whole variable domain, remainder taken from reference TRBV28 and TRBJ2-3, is DVKVTQSSRYLVKRTGEKVFLECVQDMDHENMFWYRQDPGLGLRLIYFSYDVKMKEKGDIPEGYSVSREKKERFSLILESASTNQTSMYLCASRTWESREPDTQYFGPGTRLTVL.

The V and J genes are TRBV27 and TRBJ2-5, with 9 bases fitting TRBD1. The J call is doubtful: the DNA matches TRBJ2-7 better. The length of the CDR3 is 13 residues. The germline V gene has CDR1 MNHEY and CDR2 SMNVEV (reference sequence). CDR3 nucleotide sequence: TGTGCCAGCAGTTTCGGGACAGGGTACGAGCAGTACTTC. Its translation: CASSFGTGYEQYF.

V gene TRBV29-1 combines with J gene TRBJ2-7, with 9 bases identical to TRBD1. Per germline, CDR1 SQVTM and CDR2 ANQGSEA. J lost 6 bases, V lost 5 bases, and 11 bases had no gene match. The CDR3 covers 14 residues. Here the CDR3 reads CSVFPGQGVGEQYF. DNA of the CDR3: TGCAGCGTTTTTCCGGGACAGGGAGTAGGCGAGCAGTACTTC.

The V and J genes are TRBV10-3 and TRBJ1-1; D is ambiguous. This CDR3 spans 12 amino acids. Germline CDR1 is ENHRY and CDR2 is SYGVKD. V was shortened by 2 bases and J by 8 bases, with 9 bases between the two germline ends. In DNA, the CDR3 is TGTGCCATCAGTGAGCAAAAAGGCGAAGCTTTCTTT. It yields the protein CAISEQKGEAFF.

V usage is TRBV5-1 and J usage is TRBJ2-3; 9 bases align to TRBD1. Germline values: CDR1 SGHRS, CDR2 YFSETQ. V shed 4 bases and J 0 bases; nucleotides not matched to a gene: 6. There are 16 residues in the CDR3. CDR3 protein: CASSRGQGASTDTQYF. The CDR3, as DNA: TGCGCCAGCAGCCGGGGACAGGGCGCTAGCACAGATACGCAGTATTTT.

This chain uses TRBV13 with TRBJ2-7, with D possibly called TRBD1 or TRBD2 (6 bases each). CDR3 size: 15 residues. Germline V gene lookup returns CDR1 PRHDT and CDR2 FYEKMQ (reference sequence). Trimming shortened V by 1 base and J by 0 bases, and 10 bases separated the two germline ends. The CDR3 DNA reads TGTGCCAGCAGCTTAGAGGGGGGCGACTCCTACGAGCAGTACTTC. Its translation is CASSLEGGDSYEQYF.

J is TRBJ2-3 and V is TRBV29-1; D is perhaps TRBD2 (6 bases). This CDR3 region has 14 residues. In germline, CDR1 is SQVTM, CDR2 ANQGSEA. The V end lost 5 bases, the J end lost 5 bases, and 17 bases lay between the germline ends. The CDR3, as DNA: TGCAGCGTTCCCTTGGGGGGTTCGGGAGATACGCAGTATTTT. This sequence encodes CSVPLGGSGDTQYF.

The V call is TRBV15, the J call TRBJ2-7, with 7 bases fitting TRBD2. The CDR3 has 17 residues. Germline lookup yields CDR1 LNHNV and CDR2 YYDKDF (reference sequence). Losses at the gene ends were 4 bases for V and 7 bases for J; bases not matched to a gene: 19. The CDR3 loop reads CATSNTPRWRETGEQYF. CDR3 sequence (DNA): TGTGCCACCAGCAATACTCCCCGTTGGCGGGAGACGGGTGAGCAGTACTTC.